This T cell receptor beta chain was captured by sequencing in a study of technical replicates of blood from a few donors. V was cut by 2 bases and J by 4 bases, with 9 bases left in between. The CDR3 has 13 residues. The germline V gene has CDR1 SEHNR and CDR2 FQNEAQ (reference sequence). Sequencing used immunoSEQ multiplex PCR; TCRdb keeps in-frame clones, though not all of them. This sample carries approximately 81,000 clones, 80% to 90% of them seen once, and the ten largest clones take roughly 4%. The receptor comes from a human donor in good health. Some clones in this sample may be carry-over from other donors' samples. The V call is TRBV7-9, the J call TRBJ2-7; D gene uncertain. Specimen: PBMCs. The DNA of the CDR3 is TGTGCCAGCAGCTTAACAGCAAGTTACGAGCAGTACTTC. Its translation: CASSLTASYEQYF. The full variable domain, completed using reference TRBV7-9 and TRBJ2-7, is DTGVSQNPRHKITKRGQNVTFRCDPISEHNRLYWYRQTLGQGPEFLTYFQNEAQLEKSRLLSDRFSAERPKGSFSTLEIQRTEQGDSAMYLCASSLTASYEQYFGPGTRLTVT.